The sequence of this T cell receptor (beta chain) was determined in a study of T cell responses to AZD1222 COVID-19 vaccine. Germline V CDR1 and CDR2: LGHNT, FRNRAP. Trimming shortened V by 0 bases and J by 0 bases, and 9 bases separated the two germline ends. This CDR3 is built from 15 residues. This table comes from immunoSEQ multiplex PCR, and its TCRdb copy is limited to in-frame clones, with some not included. The repertoire has tens of thousands of clones, 60% to 85% of them found once; the top ten carry over 3%. The receptor's source is an adult who received the AZD1222 COVID-19 vaccine. The sample consisted of peripheral blood, taken 28 days after the second AZD1222 dose. The J gene is TRBJ2-7, the V gene TRBV12-5; the D gene is possibly TRBD2 (5 bases). CDR3 in DNA: TGTGCTAGTGGTTTGGTCGGACTGAGCTCCTACGAGCAGTACTTC. Protein: CASGLVGLSSYEQYF.